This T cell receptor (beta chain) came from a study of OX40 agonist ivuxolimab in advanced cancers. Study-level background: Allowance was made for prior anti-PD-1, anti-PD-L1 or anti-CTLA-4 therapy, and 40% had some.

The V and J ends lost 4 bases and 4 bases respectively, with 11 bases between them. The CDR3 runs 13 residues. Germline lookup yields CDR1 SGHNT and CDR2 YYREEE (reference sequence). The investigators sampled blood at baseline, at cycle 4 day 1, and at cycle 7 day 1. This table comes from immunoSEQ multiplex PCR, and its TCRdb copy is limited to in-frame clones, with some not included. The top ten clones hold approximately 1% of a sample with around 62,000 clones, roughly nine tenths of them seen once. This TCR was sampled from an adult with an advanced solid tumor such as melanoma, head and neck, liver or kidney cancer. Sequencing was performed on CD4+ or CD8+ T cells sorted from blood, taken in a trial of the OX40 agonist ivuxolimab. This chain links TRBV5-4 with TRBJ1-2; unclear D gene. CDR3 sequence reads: CASSQDSFYGYTF. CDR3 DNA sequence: TGTGCCAGCAGCCAGGACTCATTCTATGGCTACACCTTC.